A selection of T cell receptor beta chains follows, all from one sample in a study of tumor and adjacent non-tumor tissue in lung cancer. Via MiXCR, TCRdb re-called the multiplex PCR reads, giving one row per CDR3 protein. This sample yields over 110,000 distinct CDR3 sequences, of which about 71% are seen a single time; 15% to 20% belongs to the top ten. Sample: lung tumor tissue. Receptors originate from a man aged 55 to 69 with small cell lung cancer. CDR3s include the opening cysteine and the closing phenylalanine or tryptophan. D genes are given only for firm matches. The size field is filled for only some rows; it gives once, few, many or a size class.

TRBJ1-1 TRBV6-5 - 14 TRBD1 TGTGCCAAAAGTTATAGGGGGCTAGAGACTGAAGATTTCTTT CAKSYRGLETEDFF
TRBJ1-1 TRBV5-6 once 18 - TGTGCCAGCAGTCGGGACCGAACCGGGGCCAACCACGACACTGAAGTTTTCTTT CASSRDRTGANHDTEVFF
TRBJ2-1 TRBV20-1 many 15 TRBD2 TGCAGTGCTAGACGTAGCGGGCCTTCCTACAATGAGCAGTTCTTC CSARRSGPSYNEQFF
TRBJ1-1 TRBV5-1 - 13 - TGCGCCAGCAGCTTGTTTTTGGGGACTGAAGCTTTCTTT CASSLFLGTEAFF
TRBJ2-3 TRBV24-1 few 16 - TGTGCCACCAGTGATTCCAAGCGGTTCCCCACAGATACGCAGTATTTT CATSDSKRFPTDTQYF
TRBJ1-6 TRBV12-3/TRBV12-4 - 16 - TGTGCCAGCAGTCTGTTGGGCCCATGGAACGGTTCACCACTCCACTTT CASSLLGPWNGSPLHF
TRBJ2-7 TRBV20-1 - 15 - TGCAGTGCTACTGAACCGGACAGTAGCTCCTACGAGCAGTACTTC CSATEPDSSSYEQYF
TRBJ2-3 TRBV10-3 - 17 - TGTGCCAGCATTGAGTCGACTCGGCACCTTAGCACAGATACGCAGTATTTT CASIESTRHLSTDTQYF
TRBJ2-1 TRBV20-1 few 15 - TGCAGTGCAATAGGACGGGTAAGCTCCTACAATGAGCAGTTCTTC CSAIGRVSSYNEQFF
TRBJ2-6 TRBV11-2 - 18 TRBD1 TGTGCCAGCAGTTTACCGGGACAGGGTCTGTCTGGGGCCAACGTCCTTGCTTTC CASSLPGQGLSGANVLAF
TRBJ2-2 TRBV29-1 many 16 TRBD2 TGCAGCGTTTTGGTAGCGGGAGGCGCGAACACCGGGGAGCTGTTTTTT CSVLVAGGANTGELFF
TRBJ2-3 TRBV20-1 few 14 - TGCAGTGCTAGTGGCAGGGGAATTTTAGATACCCAGTATTTT CSASGRGILDTQYF
TRBJ2-3 TRBV7-8 few 13 - TGTGCCAGCAGCTTAGGCCTTAGAGATACGCAGTATTTT CASSLGLRDTQYF
TRBJ2-1 TRBV24-1 - 16 - TGTGCCACCCGTGATTTAGGGATAGGGGGATACAATGAGCAGTTCTTC CATRDLGIGGYNEQFF
TRBJ1-6 TRBV30 - 15 - TGTGTCTGGAGGCGAGGGCCTTCGAGGAATTCACCCCTCCACTTT CVWRRGPSRNSPLHF
TRBJ2-3 TRBV6-6 few 17 TRBD1 TGTGCCAGCAGTTACCCCCGGGACAGGGACTTCACAGATACGCAGTATTTT CASSYPRDRDFTDTQYF
TRBJ2-1 TRBV4-1 once 16 - TGCGCCAGCAGCCAACGTAGGCGGCAGGGGCACAATGAGCAGCTCTTC CASSQRRRQGHNEQLF
TRBJ2-3 TRBV29-1 - 13 - TGCAACGTTGAGTCAGCTGGCACATATACGCAGTATTTT CNVESAGTYTQYF
TRBJ1-2 TRBV29-1 - 12 - TGCAGCGTTGAATCGGGGGCGCGGGGCTACGCCTTC CSVESGARGYAF
TRBJ1-5 TRBV19 few 13 - TGTGCCAGCCACAGGGATCCTTGGCAGCCCCAGCATTTT CASHRDPWQPQHF
TRBJ2-1 TRBV11-2 - 15 - TGTGCAGGCAGCATCGCGGGTTACTCCTACAATGAGCAGTTCTTC CAGSIAGYSYNEQFF
TRBJ2-2 TRBV4-1 - 17 TRBD1 TGCGCCAGCAGCCTCGAGAGGACAGGGCTAAGGTCCGGGGAGCTGTTTTTT CASSLERTGLRSGELFF
TRBJ2-1 TRBV20-1 - 14 - TGCAGTGTCAGAACTAGGAGGGTTTACAATGAGCAGTTCTTC CSVRTRRVYNEQFF